The 8 T cell receptor beta chains below all came from one sample that was sequenced in a study of CD8 T cells in Susac syndrome (dated by TCRdb to between 2018 and 2021). The method behind the library was the immunoSEQ multiplex PCR assay. RNA was extracted using the RNeasy kit, and roughly 0.5 to 1 microgram was reverse transcribed with random hexamers. TCRdb redid the processing of the public reads, applying fastp at Q25 and MiXCR, and retained in-frame beta chains. Each entry merges the rows of one CDR3 protein and shows their most common DNA and genes. For this sample the table gives some 160,000 distinct CDR3 sequences, of which roughly 94% were detected only once. Approximately 0.082% of the sample rests with the top ten. Sequences were obtained from CD4+ T cells from PBMCs. The receptor source for this set is a human donor in good health.

The count of this clonotype is one. The chain couples TRBV5-1 to TRBJ1-1, with a possible D match to TRBD1 (6 bases). The CDR3 sequence is 15 residues long. With 2 bases removed from V and 2 bases from J, the gap between germline ends came to 13 bases. The V gene's germline CDR1 is SGHRS and CDR2 YFSETQ. In DNA, the CDR3 is TGCGCCAGCAGCTTTTCGGGCAGGGGTAACACTGAAGCTTTCTTT. It is translated as CASSFSGRGNTEAFF.

The V gene is TRBV4-1, the J gene TRBJ1-3; unclear D gene. This CDR3 has 19 residues. The V and J ends lost 4 bases and 0 bases respectively, with 22 bases between them. From germline, CDR1 is MGHRA and CDR2 YSYEKL. CDR3 coding DNA: TGCGCCAGCAGCCCTACCTCACCGGAGGCCAGCTACTCTGGAAACACCATATATTTT. Protein: CASSPTSPEASYSGNTIYF.

As DNA, the CDR3 is TGTGCCAGCAGTTACTCGAGGACCCCAGGGATGAACACTGAAGCTTTCTTT. Its translation: CASSYSRTPGMNTEAFF. The chain combines TRBV6-5 with TRBJ1-1; a possible D gene is TRBD1 (5 bases). This CDR3 has 17 amino acids. In germline, CDR1 is MNHEY, CDR2 SVGAGI. The V end lost 0 bases, the J end lost 0 bases, and 14 bases lay between the germline ends.

This chain joins TRBV29-1 and TRBJ1-3, with D unclear. CDR3 length: 12 amino acids. The V and J ends lost 4 bases and 3 bases respectively, with 7 bases between them. Germline lookup yields CDR1 SQVTM and CDR2 ANQGSEA. The CDR3 DNA sequence: TGCAGCGTTGTTACGGTTGGAAACACCATATATTTT. Translated: CSVVTVGNTIYF.

V gene TRBV21-1 combines with J gene TRBJ2-7. TRBV21-1 is noted as a pseudogene. This CDR3 comprises 17 residues. The CDR3: CASPLARDEFGRYEQYF. In DNA form, the CDR3 reads TGTGCCAGCCCTTTGGCCAGAGACGAATTTGGCCGATACGAGCAGTACTTC.

The chain couples TRBV20-1 to TRBJ2-1, with 10 bases aligning to TRBD1. Germline V gene sequence: CDR1 DFQATT, CDR2 SNEGSKA (reference sequence). V was pared by 3 bases and J by 4 bases, with 6 bases of the junction left unmatched. The CDR3 contains 15 residues. CDR3 protein: CSASDGQGDYNEQFF. CDR3 coding DNA: TGCAGTGCTAGTGATGGACAGGGGGATTACAATGAGCAGTTCTTC.

The chain employs TRBV29-1 and TRBJ2-7; no definite D call. The CDR3 is 14 amino acids. The germline gives CDR1 SQVTM, CDR2 ANQGSEA. V was pared by 0 bases and J by 8 bases, with 17 bases between. This CDR3 is CSVEDRRLKPQQYF. The CDR3 nucleotides are TGCAGCGTTGAAGATCGGCGCCTGAAGCCGCAGCAGTACTTC.

This chain joins TRBV3-1 and TRBJ2-1; D gene ambiguous. The CDR3 runs to 17 residues. The germline V and J ends were trimmed by 2 bases and 0 bases, with 14 bases remaining between them. Germline V gives CDR1 LGHDT, CDR2 YNNKEL (reference sequence). The CDR3: CASSQPLRVPSYNEQFF. DNA of the CDR3: TGTGCCAGCAGCCAACCACTTAGGGTACCCTCCTACAATGAGCAGTTCTTC.